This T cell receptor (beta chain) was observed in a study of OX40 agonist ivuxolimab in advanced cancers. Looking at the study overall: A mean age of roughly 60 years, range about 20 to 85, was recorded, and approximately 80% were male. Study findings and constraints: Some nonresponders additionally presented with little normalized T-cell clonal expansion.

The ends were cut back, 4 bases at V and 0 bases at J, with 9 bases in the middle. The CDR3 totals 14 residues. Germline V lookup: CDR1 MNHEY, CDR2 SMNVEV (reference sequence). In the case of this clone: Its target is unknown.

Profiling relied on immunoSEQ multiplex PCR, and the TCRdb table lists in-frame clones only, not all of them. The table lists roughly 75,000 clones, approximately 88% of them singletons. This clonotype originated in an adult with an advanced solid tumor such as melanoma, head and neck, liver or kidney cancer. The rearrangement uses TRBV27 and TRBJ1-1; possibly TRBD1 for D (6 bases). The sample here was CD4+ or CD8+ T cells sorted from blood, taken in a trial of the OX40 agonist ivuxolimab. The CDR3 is CASSSNRVNTEAFF. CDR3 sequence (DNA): TGTGCCAGCAGTTCCAACAGGGTGAACACTGAAGCTTTCTTT.